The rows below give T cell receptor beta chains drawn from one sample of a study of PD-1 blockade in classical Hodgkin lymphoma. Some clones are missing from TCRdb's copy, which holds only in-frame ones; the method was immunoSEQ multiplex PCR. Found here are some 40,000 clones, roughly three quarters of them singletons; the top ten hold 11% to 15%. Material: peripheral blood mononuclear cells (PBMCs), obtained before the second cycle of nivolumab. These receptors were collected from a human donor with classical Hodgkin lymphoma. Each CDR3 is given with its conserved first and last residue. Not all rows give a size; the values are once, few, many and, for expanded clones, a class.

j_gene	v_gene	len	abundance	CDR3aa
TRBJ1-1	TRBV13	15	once	CASSLVGGMNTEAFF
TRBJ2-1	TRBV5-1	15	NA	CASSLAGGEYNEQFF
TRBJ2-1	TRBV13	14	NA	CASSAGTDRNEQFF
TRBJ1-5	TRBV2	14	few	CASSIQGGNQPQHF
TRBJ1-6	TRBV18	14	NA	CASSRDRVNSPLHF
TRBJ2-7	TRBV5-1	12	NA	CASSRGGSEQYF
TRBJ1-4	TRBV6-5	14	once	CASSYDKFGEKLFF
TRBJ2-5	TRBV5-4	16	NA	CASSLRLAGGQETQYF
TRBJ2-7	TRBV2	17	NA	CASSGKVGGFLTYEQYF
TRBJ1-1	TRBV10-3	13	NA	CAAQGHLNTEAFF
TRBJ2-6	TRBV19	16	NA	CASSPIDRAGANVLTF
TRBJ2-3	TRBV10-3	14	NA	CAISGAESTDTQYF
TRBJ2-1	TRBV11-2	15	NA	CASSLSLGGVVEQFF
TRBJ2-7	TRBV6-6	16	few	CASSTPLAGGFDEQYF
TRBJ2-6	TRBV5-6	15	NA	CASSKTGSGANVLTF
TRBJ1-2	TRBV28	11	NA	CASRLRGRRTF
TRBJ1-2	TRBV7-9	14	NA	CASSLGGGAYGYTF
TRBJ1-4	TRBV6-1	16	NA	CASSGPWGRGNEKLFF
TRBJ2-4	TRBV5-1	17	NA	CASSLSGGIAAKNIQYF
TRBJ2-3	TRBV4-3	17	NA	CASSQDLAGGPTDTQYF
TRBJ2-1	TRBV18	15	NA	CASSLTGGSYNEQFF
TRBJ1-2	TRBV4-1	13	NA	CAPLARANYGYTF
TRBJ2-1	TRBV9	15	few	CASSGSGNPHNEQFF